This T cell receptor (beta chain) was identified during a study of cytomegalovirus exposure and HLA in healthy donors. Researchers ran the PCR with 60 Vbeta and 13 Jbeta primers. The assay was immunoSEQ multiplex PCR, and TCRdb's table has in-frame clones only and misses some. The table includes 90,000 to 130,000 clones, roughly 73% detected once. With respect to this clone: Antigen: not known.

Study-level findings and limits: When analyzed later, a missense DCLRE1C variant was found to be linked to TCR beta V- and J-gene trimming.

The sample taken for sequencing was PBMCs. The receptor was derived from a woman aged 25 to 39 in good health and CMV-seronegative.

CDR3 nucleotides: TGCGCCAGCAGCCAAGACGGGGGGGGCTACACCTTC. Its translation is CASSQDGGGYTF. This chain connects TRBV4-3 to TRBJ1-2; maybe TRBD1 (5 bases). Trimming removed 0 bases at V and 8 bases at J, with 7 bases between. This CDR3 comprises 12 residues. Germline V gives CDR1 LGHNA, CDR2 YSLEER.